This TCR beta chain was documented in a study of PD-1 blockade in classical Hodgkin lymphoma. Study-wide results and limits: Among the patients, those starting nivolumab under 1 year after ASCT were excluded. CD4+ TCR diversity rose significantly by C4D1, and CD8+ TCR diversity did not.

Here immunoSEQ multiplex PCR was the method, and the copy in TCRdb shows in-frame clones only, minus some. The sample yields approximately 61,000 clones, 70% to 90% seen once. The CDR3 runs to 14 residues. The V and J ends lost 0 bases and 1 base respectively, with 2 bases between them. Germline CDR1 is SGHRS and CDR2 is YFSETQ. Turning to this clone: Its target is unknown. The identical CDR3 is also encoded by other nucleotide sequences in the sample.

Time point in this sample: cycle 4 day 1 (C4D1), after around six weeks of nivolumab. Brentuximab vedotin exposure varied among the patients, all of whom had relapsed after autologous stem cell transplantation. Complete response, partial response or progressive disease constituted the best response categories observed. This TCR was recovered from a human donor with classical Hodgkin lymphoma. This chain joins TRBV5-1 and TRBJ2-6; D call uncertain. The source was peripheral blood mononuclear cells (PBMCs), collected before the fourth cycle of nivolumab. The CDR3 region is CASSLGSGANVLTF. CDR3 coding DNA: TGCGCCAGCAGCTTGGGGTCTGGGGCCAACGTCCTGACTTTC.